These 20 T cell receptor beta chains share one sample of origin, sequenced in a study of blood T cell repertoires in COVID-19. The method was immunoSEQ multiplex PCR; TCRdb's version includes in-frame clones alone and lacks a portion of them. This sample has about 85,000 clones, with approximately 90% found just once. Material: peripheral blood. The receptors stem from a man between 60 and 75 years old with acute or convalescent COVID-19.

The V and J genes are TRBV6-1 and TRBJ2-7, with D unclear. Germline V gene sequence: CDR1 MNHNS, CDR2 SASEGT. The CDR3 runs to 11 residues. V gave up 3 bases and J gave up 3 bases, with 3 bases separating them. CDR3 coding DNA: TGTGCCAGCAGTGACAACTACGAGCAGTACTTC. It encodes CASSDNYEQYF.

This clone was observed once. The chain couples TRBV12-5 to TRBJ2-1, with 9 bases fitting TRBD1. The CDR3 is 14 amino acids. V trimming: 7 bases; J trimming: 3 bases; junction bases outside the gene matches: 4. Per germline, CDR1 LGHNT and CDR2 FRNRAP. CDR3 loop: CASVGGQGYNEQFF. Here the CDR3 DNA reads TGTGCTAGTGTTGGGGGACAGGGCTACAATGAGCAGTTCTTC.

CDR3 loop: CASSQDRSKQYF. CDR3 in DNA: TGCGCCAGCAGCCAAGATCGATCTAAGCAGTACTTC. The gene calls are TRBV4-3 and TRBJ2-7; no clear D gene. The CDR3 has 12 amino acids. Germline CDR1 LGHNA, CDR2 YSLEER. The ends were cut back, 0 bases at V and 8 bases at J, with 8 bases in the middle.

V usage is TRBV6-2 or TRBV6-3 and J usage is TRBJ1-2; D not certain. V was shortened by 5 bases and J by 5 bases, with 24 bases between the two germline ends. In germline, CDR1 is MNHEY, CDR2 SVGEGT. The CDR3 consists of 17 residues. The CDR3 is CASSGYTISGDPYGYTF. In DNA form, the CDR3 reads TGTGCCAGCAGTGGTTACACTATTTCGGGAGACCCATATGGCTACACCTTC.

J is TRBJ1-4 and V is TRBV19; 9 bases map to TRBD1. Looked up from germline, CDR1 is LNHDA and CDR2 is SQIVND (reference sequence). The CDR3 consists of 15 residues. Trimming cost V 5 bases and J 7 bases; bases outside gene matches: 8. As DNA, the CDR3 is TGTGCCAGTAGTTCGTACAGGGGGCTACCTGAAAAACTGTTTTTT. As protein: CASSSYRGLPEKLFF.

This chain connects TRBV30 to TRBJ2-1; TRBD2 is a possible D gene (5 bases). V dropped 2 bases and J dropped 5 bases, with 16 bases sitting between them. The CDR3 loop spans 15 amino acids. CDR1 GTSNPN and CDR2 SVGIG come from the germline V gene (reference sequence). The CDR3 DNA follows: TGTGCCTGGAGTCCGACCCCGGGGTACAACAATGAGCAGTTCTTC. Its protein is CAWSPTPGYNNEQFF.

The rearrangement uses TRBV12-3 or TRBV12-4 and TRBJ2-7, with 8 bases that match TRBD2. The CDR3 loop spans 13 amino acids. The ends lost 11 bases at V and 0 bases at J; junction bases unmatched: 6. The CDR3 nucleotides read TGTGCCTGCGGGGGGATCAGCTCCTACGAGCAGTACTTC. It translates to CACGGISSYEQYF.

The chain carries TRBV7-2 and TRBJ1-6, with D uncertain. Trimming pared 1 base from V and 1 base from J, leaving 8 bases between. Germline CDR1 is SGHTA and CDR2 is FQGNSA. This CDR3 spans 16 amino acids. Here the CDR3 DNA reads TGTGCCAGCAGCTTAGGGGCAAATTCCTATAATTCACCCCTCCACTTT. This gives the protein CASSLGANSYNSPLHF.

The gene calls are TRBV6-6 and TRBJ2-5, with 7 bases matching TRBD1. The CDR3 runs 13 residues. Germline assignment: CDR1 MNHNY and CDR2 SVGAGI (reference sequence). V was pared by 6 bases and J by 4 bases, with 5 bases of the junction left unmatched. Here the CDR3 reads CASSMTGRETQYF. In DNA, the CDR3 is TGTGCCAGCAGCATGACAGGGAGAGAGACCCAGTACTTC.

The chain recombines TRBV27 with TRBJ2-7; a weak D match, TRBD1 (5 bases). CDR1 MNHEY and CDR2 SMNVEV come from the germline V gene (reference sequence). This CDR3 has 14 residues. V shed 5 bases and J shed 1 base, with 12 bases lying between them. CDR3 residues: CASSPIRASYEQYF. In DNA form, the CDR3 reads TGTGCCAGCAGTCCTATCAGGGCTTCCTACGAGCAGTACTTC.

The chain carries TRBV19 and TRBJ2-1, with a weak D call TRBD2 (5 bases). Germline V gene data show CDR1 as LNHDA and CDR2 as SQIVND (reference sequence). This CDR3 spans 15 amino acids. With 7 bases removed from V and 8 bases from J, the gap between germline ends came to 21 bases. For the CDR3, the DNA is TGTGCCAGTAAATCCTCCGGGAACACCTGGGATGAGCAGTTCTTC. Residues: CASKSSGNTWDEQFF.

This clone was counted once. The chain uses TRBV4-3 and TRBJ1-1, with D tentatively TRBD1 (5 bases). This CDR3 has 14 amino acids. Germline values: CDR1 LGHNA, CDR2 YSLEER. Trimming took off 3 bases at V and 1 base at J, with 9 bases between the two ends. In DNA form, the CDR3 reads TGCGCCAGCAGCCACCCCGGACAGAACACTGAAGCTTTCTTT. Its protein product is CASSHPGQNTEAFF.

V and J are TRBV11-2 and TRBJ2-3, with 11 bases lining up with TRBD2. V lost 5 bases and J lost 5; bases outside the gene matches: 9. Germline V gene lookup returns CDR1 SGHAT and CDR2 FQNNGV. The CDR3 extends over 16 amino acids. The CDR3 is CASSTIAGGRRDTQYF. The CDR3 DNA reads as TGTGCCAGCAGCACCATAGCGGGGGGGAGGAGAGATACGCAGTATTTT.

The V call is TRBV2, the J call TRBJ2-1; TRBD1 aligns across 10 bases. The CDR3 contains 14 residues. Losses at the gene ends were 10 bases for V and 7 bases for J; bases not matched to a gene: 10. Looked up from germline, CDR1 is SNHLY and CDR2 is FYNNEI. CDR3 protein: CATLGQGGWNEQFF. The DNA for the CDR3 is TGTGCCACCCTCGGACAGGGGGGATGGAATGAGCAGTTCTTC.

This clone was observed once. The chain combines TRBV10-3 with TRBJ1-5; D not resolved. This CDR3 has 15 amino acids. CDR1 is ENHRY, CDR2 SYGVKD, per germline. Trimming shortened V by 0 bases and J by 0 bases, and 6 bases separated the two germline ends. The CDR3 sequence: CAISESTDSNQPQHF. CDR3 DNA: TGTGCCATCAGTGAGTCAACAGATAGCAATCAGCCCCAGCATTTT.

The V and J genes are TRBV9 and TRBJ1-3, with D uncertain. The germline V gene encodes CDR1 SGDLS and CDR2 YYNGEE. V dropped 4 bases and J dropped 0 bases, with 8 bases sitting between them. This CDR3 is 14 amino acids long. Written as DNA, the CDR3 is TGTGCCAGCAGCCTAGCAAACTCTGGAAACACCATATATTTT. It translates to CASSLANSGNTIYF.

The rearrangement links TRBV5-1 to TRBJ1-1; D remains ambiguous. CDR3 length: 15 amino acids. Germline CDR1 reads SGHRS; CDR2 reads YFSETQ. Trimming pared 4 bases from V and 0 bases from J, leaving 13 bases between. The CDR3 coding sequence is TGCGCCAGCAGCCCACTCGGTACAGTGAACACTGAAGCTTTCTTT. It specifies CASSPLGTVNTEAFF.

CDR3 amino acids: CASSNPGIFYGYTF. The CDR3 DNA sequence: TGTGCCAGTAGTAACCCGGGAATATTTTATGGCTACACCTTC. This chain uses TRBV19 with TRBJ1-2; D gene ambiguous. The CDR3 sequence is 14 residues long. Germline loops: CDR1 LNHDA, CDR2 SQIVND (reference sequence). V gave up 4 bases and J gave up 5 bases, with 14 bases separating them. The whole variable domain, filled in from reference TRBV19 and TRBJ1-2, reads DGGITQSPKYLFRKEGQNVTLSCEQNLNHDAMYWYRQDPGQGLRLIYYSQIVNDFQKGDIAEGYSVSREKKESFPLTVTSAQKNPTAFYLCASSNPGIFYGYTFGSGTRLTVV.

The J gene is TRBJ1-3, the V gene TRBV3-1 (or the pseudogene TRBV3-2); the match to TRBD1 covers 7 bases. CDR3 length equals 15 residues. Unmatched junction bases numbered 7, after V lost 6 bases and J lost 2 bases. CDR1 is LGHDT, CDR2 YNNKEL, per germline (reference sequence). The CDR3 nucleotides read TGTGCCAGCAGACAACAGGGGATTACTGGAAACACCATATATTTT. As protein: CASRQQGITGNTIYF.

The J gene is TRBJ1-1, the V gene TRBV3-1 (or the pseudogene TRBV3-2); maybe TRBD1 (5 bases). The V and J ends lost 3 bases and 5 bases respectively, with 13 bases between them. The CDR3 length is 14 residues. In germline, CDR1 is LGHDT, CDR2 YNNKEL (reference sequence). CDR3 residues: CASSQFARGTEAFF. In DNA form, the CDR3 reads TGTGCCAGCAGCCAGTTCGCGCGGGGGACTGAAGCTTTCTTT.